This T cell receptor beta chain appears in the sequencing data of a study of cytomegalovirus exposure and HLA in healthy donors. Whole-study results and caveats: The classifier, whose performance was assessed in both the original and validation cohorts, reportedly diagnosed cytomegalovirus status with high specificity and sensitivity.

Comments on this clone: The antigen is not known.

The PCR ran on 60 Vbeta and 13 Jbeta primers. TCRdb keeps only in-frame clones here, not all; method: immunoSEQ multiplex PCR. The sample lists some 80,000 clones, approximately 80% seen once, with about 3.5% in the top ten. The clonotype originates from a man aged 35 to 55 in good health and CMV-seronegative. Sequenced material: PBMCs.

The CDR3 region is CASSLAPGFLTYEQYF. CDR3 sequence (DNA): TGTGCCAGCAGTTTGGCCCCAGGGTTCCTGACCTACGAGCAGTACTTC. This chain links TRBV28 with TRBJ2-7; the D gene is possibly TRBD1 (5 bases). This CDR3 contains 16 residues. The V end was cut by 3 bases, the J end by 2 bases, with 17 bases between. CDR1 and CDR2 from the germline V gene are MDHEN and SYDVKM.